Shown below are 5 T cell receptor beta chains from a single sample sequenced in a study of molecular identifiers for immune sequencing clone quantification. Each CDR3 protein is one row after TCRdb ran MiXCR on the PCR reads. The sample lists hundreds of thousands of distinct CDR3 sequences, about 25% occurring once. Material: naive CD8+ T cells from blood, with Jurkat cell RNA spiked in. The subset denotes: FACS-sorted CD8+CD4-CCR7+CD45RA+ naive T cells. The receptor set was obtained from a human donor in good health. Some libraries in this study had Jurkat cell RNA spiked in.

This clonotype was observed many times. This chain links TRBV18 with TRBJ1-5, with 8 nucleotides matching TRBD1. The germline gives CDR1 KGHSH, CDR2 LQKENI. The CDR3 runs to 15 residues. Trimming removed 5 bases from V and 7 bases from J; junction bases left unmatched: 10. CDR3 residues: CASSSDRGVEQPQHF. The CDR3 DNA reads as TGTGCCAGCTCATCCGACAGGGGAGTAGAGCAGCCCCAGCATTTT. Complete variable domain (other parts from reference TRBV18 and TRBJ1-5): NAGVMQNPRHLVRRRGQEARLRCSPMKGHSHVYWYRQLPEEGLKFMVYLQKENIIDESGMPKERFSAEFPKEGPSILRIQQVVRGDSAAYFCASSSDRGVEQPQHFGDGTRLSIL.

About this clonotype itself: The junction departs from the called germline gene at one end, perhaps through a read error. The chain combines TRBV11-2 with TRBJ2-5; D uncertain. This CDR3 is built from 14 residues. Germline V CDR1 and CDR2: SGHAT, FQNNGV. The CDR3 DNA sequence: TGTGCCAGCAGCTCGTACAGAATCCAAGAGACCCGGTACTTC. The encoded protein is CASSSYRIQETRYF.

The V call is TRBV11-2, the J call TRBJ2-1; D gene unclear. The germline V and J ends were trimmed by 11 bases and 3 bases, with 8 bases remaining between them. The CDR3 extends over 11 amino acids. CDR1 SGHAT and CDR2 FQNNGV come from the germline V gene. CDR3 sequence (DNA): TGTGCCTTGCGGATCTACAATGAGCAGTTCTTC. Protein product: CALRIYNEQFF. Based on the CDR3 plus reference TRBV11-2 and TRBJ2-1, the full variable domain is EAGVAQSPRYKIIEKRQSVAFWCNPISGHATLYWYQQILGQGPKLLIQFQNNGVVDDSQLPKDRFSAERLKGVDSTLKIQPAKLEDSAVYLCALRIYNEQFFGPGTRLTVL.

As DNA, the CDR3 is TGTGCCAGCAGCGTCCAGTGGCAGGAGGCGTACAATGAGCAGTTCTTC. Protein: CASSVQWQEAYNEQFF. The rearrangement uses TRBV11-2 and TRBJ2-1; D might be TRBD2 (5 bases). Germline values: CDR1 SGHAT, CDR2 FQNNGV. The CDR3 totals 16 residues. The V gene lost 5 bases and the J gene lost 4 bases, with 18 bases spanning the gap.

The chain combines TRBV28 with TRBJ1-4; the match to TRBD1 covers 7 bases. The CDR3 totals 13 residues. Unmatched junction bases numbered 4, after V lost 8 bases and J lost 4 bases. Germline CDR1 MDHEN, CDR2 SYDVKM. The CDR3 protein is CASSGQYNEKLFF. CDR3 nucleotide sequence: TGTGCCAGCTCGGGACAGTATAATGAAAAACTGTTTTTT.